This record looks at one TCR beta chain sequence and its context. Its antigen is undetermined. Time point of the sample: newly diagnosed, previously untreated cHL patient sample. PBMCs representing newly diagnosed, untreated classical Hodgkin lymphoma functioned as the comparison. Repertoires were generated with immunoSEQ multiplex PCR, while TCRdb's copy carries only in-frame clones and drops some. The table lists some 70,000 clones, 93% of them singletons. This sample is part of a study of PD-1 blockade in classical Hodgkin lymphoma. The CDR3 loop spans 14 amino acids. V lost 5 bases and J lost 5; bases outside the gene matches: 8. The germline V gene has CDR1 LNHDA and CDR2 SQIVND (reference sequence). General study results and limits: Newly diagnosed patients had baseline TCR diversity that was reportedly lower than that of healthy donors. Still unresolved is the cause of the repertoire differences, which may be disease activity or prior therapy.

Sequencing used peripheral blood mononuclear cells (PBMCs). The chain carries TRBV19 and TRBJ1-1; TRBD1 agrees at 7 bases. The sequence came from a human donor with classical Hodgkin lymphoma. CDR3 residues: CASSQAGGGTEAFF. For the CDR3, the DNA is TGTGCCAGTAGTCAGGCAGGGGGAGGAACTGAAGCTTTCTTT.